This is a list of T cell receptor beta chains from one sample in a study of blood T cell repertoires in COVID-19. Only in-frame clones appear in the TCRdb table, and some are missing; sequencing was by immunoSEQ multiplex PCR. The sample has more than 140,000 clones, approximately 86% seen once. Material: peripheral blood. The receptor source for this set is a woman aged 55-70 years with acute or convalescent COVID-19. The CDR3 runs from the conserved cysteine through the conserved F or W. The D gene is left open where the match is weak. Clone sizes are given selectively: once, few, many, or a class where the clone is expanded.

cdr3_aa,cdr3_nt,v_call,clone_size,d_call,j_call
CSFCNRADTEAFF,TGCAGCTTTTGTAACAGGGCGGACACTGAAGCTTTCTTT,TRBV29-1,.,.,TRBJ1-1
CASSLAGTGREAFF,TGTGCCAGCAGCCTGGCCGGGACAGGGCGGGAAGCTTTCTTT,TRBV7-9,.,TRBD1,TRBJ1-1
CASSLTDRGGYTF,TGTGCCAGCAGTCTAACTGACAGGGGAGGCTACACCTTC,TRBV28,.,TRBD1,TRBJ1-2
CASSVVSSGNTIYF,TGTGCCAGCAGCGTTGTGAGCTCTGGAAACACCATATATTTT,TRBV9,.,.,TRBJ1-3
CASSQTGTAYEQYF,TGTGCCAGCAGTCAGACCGGGACAGCCTACGAGCAGTACTTC,TRBV6-2/TRBV6-3,.,TRBD1,TRBJ2-7
CASSLGLAGASTDTQYF,TGTGCCAGCAGCTTGGGTCTAGCGGGGGCCTCCACAGATACGCAGTATTTT,TRBV5-4,.,TRBD2,TRBJ2-3
CASSNLLVSTEAFF,TGTGCCAGTAGTAACTTACTGGTGTCCACTGAAGCTTTCTTT,TRBV19,few,.,TRBJ1-1
CASSPQVPETQYF,TGTGCCAGCAGTCCTCAGGTCCCCGAGACCCAGTACTTC,TRBV12-3/TRBV12-4,.,.,TRBJ2-5
CASSQAYNEQFF,TGCGCCAGCAGCCAAGCGTACAATGAGCAGTTCTTC,TRBV4-3,.,.,TRBJ2-1
CASSMGGAQYF,TGTGCCAGTAGTATGGGGGGAGCCCAGTACTTC,TRBV19,once,.,TRBJ2-5
CASSLARLNEQFF,TGTGCCAGCAGCTTAGCGCGTCTAAATGAGCAGTTCTTC,TRBV7-2,.,.,TRBJ2-1
CATSKTSGGLLDEQYF,TGTGCCACTTCAAAGACCTCGGGGGGTCTACTAGACGAGCAGTACTTC,TRBV5-8,.,TRBD2,TRBJ2-7
CASSEDVRGYSPLHF,TGTGCCAGCAGTGAAGACGTCAGGGGTTACTCACCCCTCCACTTT,TRBV6-1,.,.,TRBJ1-6
CASSQARGVMNTEAFF,TGTGCCAGCAGCCAAGCACGGGGAGTTATGAACACTGAAGCTTTCTTT,TRBV3-1/TRBV3-2,.,.,TRBJ1-1
CASRQGQYTGELFF,TGTGCCAGCAGACAGGGACAGTACACCGGGGAGCTGTTTTTT,TRBV5-6,.,TRBD1,TRBJ2-2
CASSSGTANSPLHF,TGTGCCAGCAGCTCAGGGACAGCTAATTCACCCCTCCACTTT,TRBV7-2,once,TRBD1,TRBJ1-6
CASRVQVEAFF,TGTGCCAGCAGAGTACAGGTGGAAGCTTTCTTT,TRBV12-3/TRBV12-4,few,.,TRBJ1-1
CASSTDRGLGYTF,TGTGCCAGTAGTACGGACAGGGGACTTGGCTACACCTTC,TRBV19,.,TRBD1,TRBJ1-2
CASSSGGVNQPQHF,TGTGCCAGCAGCTCCGGGGGAGTCAATCAGCCCCAGCATTTT,TRBV7-2,.,.,TRBJ1-5
CASSLYNTDTQYF,TGTGCCAGCAGCTTATACAACACAGATACGCAGTATTTT,TRBV7-2,.,.,TRBJ2-3
CASSQDRGQPQHF,TGTGCCAGCAGCCAAGACCGGGGTCAGCCCCAGCATTTT,TRBV7-3,.,.,TRBJ1-5
CASSVDAVSNQPQHF,TGTGCCAGCAGCGTAGACGCGGTTAGCAATCAGCCCCAGCATTTT,TRBV9,.,.,TRBJ1-5
CASSWLAGAHGELFF,TGTGCCAGCAGTTGGCTAGCGGGGGCCCACGGGGAGCTGTTTTTT,TRBV28,.,TRBD2,TRBJ2-2
CASSLGAGGRDEQFF,TGTGCCAGCAGCTTGGGGGCGGGGGGGCGGGATGAGCAGTTCTTC,TRBV5-4,.,TRBD2,TRBJ2-1
CATSDTGDWNGYTF,TGTGCCACCAGTGATACTGGAGACTGGAATGGCTACACCTTC,TRBV24-1,.,.,TRBJ1-2
CASSPQGAGTDTQYF,TGCGCCAGCAGCCCGCAGGGGGCTGGCACAGATACGCAGTATTTT,TRBV5-1,.,TRBD1,TRBJ2-3
CASSLGGATDTQYF,TGTGCCAGCAGCTTAGGCGGGGCCACAGATACGCAGTATTTT,TRBV7-2,.,.,TRBJ2-3
CASSSIGTSGGAYNEQFF,TGTGCCAGCAGTTCAATTGGGACTAGCGGGGGGGCTTACAATGAGCAGTTCTTC,TRBV27,.,TRBD2,TRBJ2-1
CASSYGHTGNTEAFF,TGTGCCAGCAGTTACGGCCATACAGGGAACACTGAAGCTTTCTTT,TRBV6-5,.,.,TRBJ1-1
CASSSSGQGQETQYF,TGTGCCAGTAGTTCGTCGGGACAGGGTCAAGAGACCCAGTACTTC,TRBV19,.,TRBD1,TRBJ2-5
CASSYSRAGGYEQYF,TGTGCCAGCAGTTACTCGAGGGCAGGGGGCTACGAGCAGTACTTC,TRBV6-5,.,TRBD1,TRBJ2-7
CASGLMDRGNSPLHF,TGTGCCAGCGGCCTGATGGACAGGGGGAACTCACCCCTCCACTTT,TRBV2,once,TRBD1,TRBJ1-6
CAWRGDRSYGYTF,TGTGCCTGGAGGGGGGACAGGTCCTATGGCTACACCTTC,TRBV30,few,TRBD1,TRBJ1-2
CATSDSTSAYQETQYF,TGTGCCACCAGTGATTCGACTAGCGCGTACCAAGAGACCCAGTACTTC,TRBV24-1,once,TRBD2,TRBJ2-5
CASSLGTGGNTVLAKNIQYF,TGCGCCAGCAGCCTGGGGACAGGAGGGAACACCGTACTGGCCAAAAACATTCAGTACTTC,TRBV5-1,.,TRBD1,TRBJ2-4
CASLSGGSGDTQYF,TGTGCCAGCCTTAGCGGGGGATCAGGAGATACGCAGTATTTT,TRBV6-5,few,TRBD2,TRBJ2-3
CASSPPTIGDTQYF,TGTGCCAGCTCACCACCGACTATAGGCGATACGCAGTATTTT,TRBV18,.,.,TRBJ2-3